The entry that follows covers one T cell receptor beta chain sequence. The method was immunoSEQ multiplex PCR; TCRdb's version includes in-frame clones alone and lacks a portion of them. The sample holds 200,000 or so clones, roughly 87% seen once. This sample was taken from a study of blood T cell repertoires in COVID-19. Participant age was roughly 18 to 90 years, and participants resided in about two dozen US areas. The V and J ends lost 0 bases and 7 bases respectively, with 10 bases between them. The germline gives CDR1 SGHVS, CDR2 FNYEAQ. The CDR3 extends over 14 amino acids. This sequence originates from a young man in a cohort exposed to, infected with or recovered from COVID-19 (not recorded which). The chain couples TRBV7-6 to TRBJ2-1, with D possibly matching TRBD1 (6 bases). Input material: PBMCs or T cells enriched from blood (not recorded which). The CDR3 sequence is CASSLAARGNEQFF. CDR3 nucleotides: TGTGCCAGCAGCTTAGCGGCTAGGGGGAATGAGCAGTTCTTC.